This is a list of T cell receptor beta chains from one sample in a study of blood T cell repertoires in COVID-19. Assay used: immunoSEQ multiplex PCR; TCRdb lists only in-frame clones, some missing. The repertoire holds about 200,000 clones, with about four fifths as singletons. Sequencing was done on a sample of PBMCs or T cells enriched from blood (not recorded which). The receptors shown here come from a man in his forties or fifties who had recovered from COVID-19. The CDR3 runs from the conserved cysteine through the conserved F or W. Fields, in order: J gene, CDR3 length, V gene, CDR3 protein.

TRBJ2-5 | 14 | TRBV5-4 | CASTIDRRAETQYF
TRBJ1-2 | 14 | TRBV7-2 | CASQRVSQKDGYTF
TRBJ1-5 | 15 | TRBV6-5 | CASRTGVDSNQPQHF
TRBJ1-5 | 16 | TRBV4-3 | CASSQEFLRGNQPQHF
TRBJ1-2 | 15 | TRBV18 | CASSPRKESSNGYTF
TRBJ1-5 | 18 | TRBV5-1 | CASDDRGATETGGQPQHF
TRBJ1-5 | 15 | TRBV4-2 | CASSQRDRDGQPQHF
TRBJ2-3 | 14 | TRBV5-1 | CASSLGGYADTQYF
TRBJ1-5 | 12 | TRBV2 | CASKQGHQPQHF
TRBJ2-7 | 16 | TRBV3-1/TRBV3-2 | CASSQGPSGGTYEQYF
TRBJ1-6 | 15 | TRBV5-1 | CASSLEGGSNSPLHF
TRBJ1-1 | 12 | TRBV11-2 | CASSFPDREAFF
TRBJ2-1 | 16 | TRBV14 | CASSQEVAGGLVRQFF
TRBJ2-1 | 16 | TRBV6-5 | CASSYSTTSGGERQFF
TRBJ2-7 | 17 | TRBV19 | CASSHGLAGTYSYEQYF
TRBJ1-3 | 15 | TRBV5-1 | CASSITGGEGNTIYF
TRBJ2-1 | 16 | TRBV7-8 | CASSSFWLAGANEQFF
TRBJ1-5 | 14 | TRBV19 | CASSTQGSGQPQHF
TRBJ1-4 | 16 | TRBV5-6 | CASSLMGRNTNEKLFF
TRBJ1-4 | 18 | TRBV2 | CASTGTGFQIATNEKLFF
TRBJ2-2 | 15 | TRBV4-2 | CASSHSSGSTGELFF
TRBJ1-1 | 17 | TRBV5-5 | CASSLARRSEMNTEAFF
TRBJ1-1 | 13 | TRBV4-2 | CASSQDWSTEAFF
TRBJ2-3 | 14 | TRBV27 | CASKGTRSTDTQYF
TRBJ1-5 | 15 | TRBV6-5 | CAIQAGNSVRQPQHF
TRBJ1-2 | 15 | TRBV7-2 | CASRGISTRVGGYTF
TRBJ1-5 | 14 | TRBV7-9 | CASSLASTNQPQHF
TRBJ2-5 | 14 | TRBV7-2 | CASSLYRGRETQYF
TRBJ1-2 | 15 | TRBV7-2 | CASTYDAGTGQGYTF